A selection of T cell receptor beta chains follows, all from one sample in a study of patients and donors after allogeneic stem cell transplantation. TCRdb re-called the RT-PCR reads through MiXCR, storing one row per CDR3 protein. The profile covers tens of thousands of distinct CDR3 sequences, with 48% appearing a single time and about 58% taken by the ten largest. The source material was blood, either unsorted or a sorted T cell fraction (not recorded which). The receptor set was obtained from a human donor who was either an allogeneic HSCT recipient or a stem cell or donor lymphocyte infusion donor (not recorded which). It is not recorded whose cells these are; they may come from a transplant donor. The CDR3 runs from the conserved cysteine through the conserved F or W. Fields, in order: V gene, D gene, J gene, clone size, CDR3 protein, CDR3 DNA. D genes are given only for firm matches. Expanded clones are given a class, and other clones once, few, many or no size at all.

TRBV28,TRBD1,TRBJ1-5,-,CASSEQGAHGQPQHF,TGTGCCAGCAGCGAACAGGGGGCTCATGGCCAGCCCCAGCATTTT
TRBV15,-,TRBJ1-2,-,CATSRDGRGYTF,TGTGCCACCAGCAGAGATGGACGCGGATACACCTTC
TRBV19,TRBD2,TRBJ2-1,-,CASRPTSGSYNEQFF,TGTGCCAGTAGGCCTACTAGCGGGAGTTACAATGAGCAGTTCTTC
TRBV7-6,-,TRBJ2-3,-,CASSLGSGADTQYF,TGTGCCAGCAGCTTAGGCTCGGGGGCAGATACGCAGTATTTT
TRBV20-1,-,TRBJ1-6,few,CSASAGFNSPLHF,TGCAGTGCTAGTGCGGGGTTTAATTCACCCCTCCACTTT
TRBV6-5,-,TRBJ1-1,-,CASSYGTGEAFF,TGTGCCAGCAGTTACGGAACGGGGGAAGCTTTCTTT
TRBV3-1,-,TRBJ2-5,-,CASSQDVDGKETQYF,TGTGCCAGCAGCCAAGATGTGGACGGGAAAGAGACCCAGTACTTC
TRBV21-1,-,TRBJ1-1,-,CASSNYKPNTEAFF,TGTGCCAGCTCCAATTACAAGCCGAACACTGAAGCTTTCTTT
TRBV5-1,-,TRBJ2-2,once,CASSLEARGGPNTGELFF,TGCGCCAGCAGCTTGGAGGCTCGTGGCGGGCCGAACACCGGGGAGCTGTTTTTT
TRBV7-9,-,TRBJ1-1,few,CASSGDGTEAFF,TGTGCCAGCAGCGGGGACGGAACTGAAGCTTTCTTT
TRBV7-9,TRBD2,TRBJ2-1,-,CASSPPGLAWNEQFF,TGTGCCAGCAGCCCCCCGGGACTAGCTTGGAATGAGCAGTTCTTC
TRBV18,-,TRBJ1-6,-,CASSPGRDGYSSYNSPLHF,TGTGCCAGCTCACCGGGGAGAGATGGGTACAGCTCCTATAATTCACCCCTCCACTTT
TRBV20-1,-,TRBJ1-1,-,CSARGGRTEAFF,TGCAGTGCTAGAGGGGGCCGGACTGAAGCTTTCTTT
TRBV4-3,TRBD2,TRBJ2-3,-,CASSQDGLAGFSTDTQYF,TGCGCCAGCAGCCAAGATGGACTAGCGGGCTTTAGCACAGATACGCAGTATTTT
TRBV4-3,-,TRBJ2-3,-,CASSRLGLEDTQYF,TGCGCCAGCAGCCGGTTGGGGCTGGAAGATACGCAGTATTTT
TRBV20-1,TRBD1,TRBJ1-2,-,CSSLNPGTGRIDYGYTF,TGCAGTTCACTGAATCCCGGGACAGGGAGAATCGACTATGGCTACACCTTC
TRBV4-3,-,TRBJ1-2,-,CASSQVNPRPGDNYGYTF,TGCGCCAGCAGCCAAGTCAACCCGCGGCCAGGTGATAACTATGGCTACACCTTC
TRBV27,-,TRBJ1-1,few,CASSSLRTARNTEAFF,TGTGCCAGCAGTTCCCTGAGGACAGCAAGGAACACTGAAGCTTTCTTT
TRBV4-2,TRBD1,TRBJ1-4,few,CATDRGHGGEKLFF,TGTGCCACTGACAGGGGGCATGGGGGTGAAAAACTGTTTTTT
TRBV10-3,TRBD1,TRBJ1-5,-,CAISDPGTELYSNQPQHF,TGTGCCATCAGTGACCCCGGGACAGAGCTTTATAGCAATCAGCCCCAGCATTTT
TRBV21-1,-,TRBJ1-5,-,CASSQRAGGSSNQPQHF,TGTGCCAGCAGCCAGAGGGCAGGGGGTTCGAGCAATCAGCCCCAGCATTTT
TRBV28,-,TRBJ1-4,-,CASRARSEKLFF,TGTGCCAGCAGGGCGCGTAGTGAAAAACTGTTTTTT
TRBV7-2,-,TRBJ1-3,few,CASSLFVGSGNTIYF,TGTGCCAGCAGCTTATTTGTGGGAAGTGGAAACACCATATATTTT
TRBV28,-,TRBJ1-5,few,CASSLRGVHQPQHF,TGTGCCAGCAGTTTACGGGGGGTTCACCAGCCCCAGCATTTT
TRBV6-5,-,TRBJ1-3,-,CASSYSRALGAYSGNTIYF,TGTGCCAGCAGTTACTCTAGGGCCCTTGGAGCCTACTCTGGAAACACCATATATTTT
TRBV7-3,TRBD1,TRBJ2-1,once,CASSSGQGVYNEQFF,TGTGCCAGCAGCTCAGGACAGGGGGTGTACAATGAGCAGTTCTTC
TRBV20-1,-,TRBJ1-6,few,CSARDWSFSSYNSPLHF,TGCAGTGCTAGAGATTGGTCTTTTAGCTCCTATAATTCACCCCTCCACTTT
TRBV19,-,TRBJ1-5,-,CASSPQERQHQHF,TGTGCCAGTAGTCCCCAGGAAAGGCAGCACCAGCATTTT
TRBV12-3/TRBV12-4,-,TRBJ1-4,-,CASSQGTSTNEKLFF,TGTGCCAGCAGTCAGGGGACTTCAACTAATGAAAAACTGTTTTTT
TRBV7-3,-,TRBJ1-6,-,CASSFSADNSPLHF,TGTGCCAGCAGCTTTTCCGCAGATAATTCACCCCTCCACTTT
TRBV28,-,TRBJ1-4,-,CASSTRTDRPEVFF,TGTGCCAGCAGTACCCGAACCGACAGGCCCGAGGTGTTTTTT
TRBV20-1,TRBD1,TRBJ1-2,few,CSATRDSLYGYTF,TGCAGTGCTACCCGGGACAGCCTCTATGGCTACACCTTC
TRBV12-3/TRBV12-4,TRBD1,TRBJ1-3,-,CASRPVQGGNTIYF,TGTGCCAGCAGGCCCGTACAGGGGGGAAACACCATATATTTT
TRBV20-1,-,TRBJ1-1,-,CSAPQGNTEAFF,TGCAGTGCCCCGCAGGGGAACACTGAAGCTTTCTTT
TRBV3-1,TRBD1,TRBJ1-2,-,CASSRKLGTVNYGYTF,TGTGCCAGCAGCCGCAAATTAGGGACAGTTAACTATGGCTACACCTTC
TRBV5-4,-,TRBJ1-1,few,CASSRTGEEAFF,TGTGCCAGCAGCCGGACGGGAGAAGAAGCTTTCTTT
TRBV28,TRBD1,TRBJ1-1,-,CASSPGTGSVRNTEAFF,TGTGCCAGCAGTCCAGGGACAGGCAGTGTCCGGAACACTGAAGCTTTCTTT
TRBV3-1,-,TRBJ2-7,-,CASSHDSYEQYF,TGTGCCAGCAGCCATGACTCCTACGAGCAGTACTTC
TRBV27,-,TRBJ2-5,-,CASSLEGGYQETQYF,TGTGCCAGCAGTCTGGAAGGAGGATACCAAGAGACCCAGTACTTC
TRBV12-3/TRBV12-4,-,TRBJ1-5,-,CASSPGGTNQPQHF,TGTGCCAGCAGCCCCGGGGGTACCAATCAGCCCCAGCATTTT
TRBV7-9,-,TRBJ1-1,many,CASSLSGNTEAFF,TGTGCCAGCAGCTTATCCGGGAACACTGAAGCTTTCTTT
TRBV21-1,-,TRBJ2-7,-,CASSKSGTVFEQYF,TGTGCCAGCAGCAAATCCGGGACAGTCTTCGAGCAGTACTTC
TRBV27,TRBD1,TRBJ1-1,-,CASSPNRGMNTEAFF,TGTGCCAGCAGTCCCAACAGGGGTATGAACACTGAAGCTTTCTTT
TRBV18,-,TRBJ1-6,-,CASSPSEGALNSPLHF,TGTGCCAGCTCACCATCGGAAGGAGCTCTGAATTCACCCCTCCACTTT
TRBV6-5,-,TRBJ1-2,-,CASSPWAVPANYGYTF,TGTGCCAGCAGCCCCTGGGCTGTACCAGCTAACTATGGCTACACCTTC
TRBV20-1,-,TRBJ1-5,-,CSARERGYYQPQHF,TGCAGTGCTAGAGAAAGGGGTTATTATCAGCCCCAGCATTTT
TRBV20-1,TRBD1,TRBJ1-5,-,CSARGGQGWEPQHF,TGCAGTGCTAGAGGGGGACAGGGGTGGGAGCCCCAGCATTTT
TRBV28,-,TRBJ1-2,-,CASRPQGDNYGYTF,TGTGCCAGCAGGCCGCAGGGAGACAACTATGGCTACACCTTC
TRBV20-1,-,TRBJ2-5,many,CSARSSRALRETQYF,TGCAGTGCTAGATCGAGCCGGGCCCTGCGAGAGACCCAGTACTTC
TRBV29-1,TRBD1,TRBJ1-2,-,CSVASGGGYTF,TGCAGCGTTGCCTCAGGGGGTGGCTACACCTTC